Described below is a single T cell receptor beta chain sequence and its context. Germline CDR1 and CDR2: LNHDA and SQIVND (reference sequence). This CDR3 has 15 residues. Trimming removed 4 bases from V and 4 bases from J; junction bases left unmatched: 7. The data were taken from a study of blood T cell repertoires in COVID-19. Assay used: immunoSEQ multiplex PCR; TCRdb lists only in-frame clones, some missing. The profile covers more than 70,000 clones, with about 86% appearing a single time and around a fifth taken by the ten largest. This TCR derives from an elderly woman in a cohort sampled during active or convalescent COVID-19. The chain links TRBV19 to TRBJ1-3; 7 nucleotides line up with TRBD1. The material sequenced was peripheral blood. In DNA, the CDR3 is TGTGCCAGTAGTACCCCGACAGGGTTCGGAAACACCATATATTTT. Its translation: CASSTPTGFGNTIYF. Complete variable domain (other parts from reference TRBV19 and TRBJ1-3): DGGITQSPKYLFRKEGQNVTLSCEQNLNHDAMYWYRQDPGQGLRLIYYSQIVNDFQKGDIAEGYSVSREKKESFPLTVTSAQKNPTAFYLCASSTPTGFGNTIYFGEGSWLTVV.